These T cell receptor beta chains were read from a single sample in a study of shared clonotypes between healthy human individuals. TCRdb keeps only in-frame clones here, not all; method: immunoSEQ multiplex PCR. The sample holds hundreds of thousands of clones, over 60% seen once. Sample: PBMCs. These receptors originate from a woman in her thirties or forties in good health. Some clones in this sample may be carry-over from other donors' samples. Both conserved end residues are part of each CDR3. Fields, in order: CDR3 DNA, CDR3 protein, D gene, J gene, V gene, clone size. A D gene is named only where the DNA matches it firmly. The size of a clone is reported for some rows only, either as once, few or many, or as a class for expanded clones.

TGTGCCAGCTCACCACCGTCTGGGAACACCGGGGAGCTGTTTTTT,CASSPPSGNTGELFF,-,TRBJ2-2,TRBV18,-
TGTGCCAGCAGGCCCGCCCGGCGGGAGAGGAACGAGCAGTACTTC,CASRPARRERNEQYF,TRBD2,TRBJ2-7,TRBV6-1,-
TGTGCCAGCAGCTTAGTGGCGCGCTACTACGAGCAGTACTTC,CASSLVARYYEQYF,-,TRBJ2-7,TRBV11-2,-
TGTGCCAGCAGCTTCCCAGCGGGAGAATCCTACGAGCAGTACTTC,CASSFPAGESYEQYF,TRBD2,TRBJ2-7,TRBV7-2,few
TGTGCCAGCAGCCCCCGGACAGGGGGAGCTGAAAAACTGTTTTTT,CASSPRTGGAEKLFF,TRBD1,TRBJ1-4,TRBV7-2,-
TGTGCCAGTAGCGGGACGCCCGCGGGCAATCAGCCCCAGCATTTT,CASSGTPAGNQPQHF,-,TRBJ1-5,TRBV19,-
TGTGCCAGCAGCCCCCAAAGGGGCAAAGTTGAAGCTTTCTTT,CASSPQRGKVEAFF,-,TRBJ1-1,TRBV7-6,-
TGTGCCAGCAGCTTTGGACAGGGCATAGGTGAGCAGTTCTTC,CASSFGQGIGEQFF,TRBD1,TRBJ2-1,TRBV5-4,-
TGTGCCAGCAGCTTGTTCCTAGCCATAGAGAGCTCCTACAATGAGCAGTTCTTC,CASSLFLAIESSYNEQFF,-,TRBJ2-1,TRBV5-8,-
TGTGCCAGCAGCTCGCCGTGGTCGGGGCTTAACTATGGCTACACCTTC,CASSSPWSGLNYGYTF,-,TRBJ1-2,TRBV7-2,-
TGTGCCAGCAGTGAAGTGGCTTTATACGAGCAGTACTTC,CASSEVALYEQYF,-,TRBJ2-7,TRBV2,-
TGCGCCAGCAGCCAAGGTGGGACTATAAGTGAGCAGTTCTTC,CASSQGGTISEQFF,TRBD2,TRBJ2-1,TRBV4-3,-
TGCAGCGCTCGACAGGGGGTAGGTACTGAAGCTTTCTTT,CSARQGVGTEAFF,TRBD1,TRBJ1-1,TRBV29-1,-
TGTGCCAGCAACCCGTACAGGGGTGAGCAGTTCTTC,CASNPYRGEQFF,TRBD1,TRBJ2-1,TRBV28,once
TGTGCCAGCAGTTACTCGGGCAGGGCGAGGACTGAAGCTTTCTTT,CASSYSGRARTEAFF,-,TRBJ1-1,TRBV6-5,-
TGTGCCAGCAGCAAAGATACAGGAACAGGGGGGAACAATCAGCCCCAGCATTTT,CASSKDTGTGGNNQPQHF,-,TRBJ1-5,TRBV21-1,-
TGCGCCAGCAGCTTGGCCGGCCTTTCGGTGGCTTTCTTT,CASSLAGLSVAFF,-,TRBJ1-1,TRBV5-1,-
TGCGCCAGCAGCCAAGATGTAGCAGGCACAGATACGCAGTATTTT,CASSQDVAGTDTQYF,-,TRBJ2-3,TRBV4-3,-
TGTGCCAGCACCCGAGGGGGACAGAGCTACGAGCAGTACTTC,CASTRGGQSYEQYF,TRBD1,TRBJ2-7,TRBV28,-
TGTGCCAGCAGTTTCGTAGACTATCAGCCCCAGCATTTT,CASSFVDYQPQHF,-,TRBJ1-5,TRBV28,-
TGTGCCATAAAGCCGGGACAGCGATTAGCAGATACGCAGTATTTT,CAIKPGQRLADTQYF,TRBD1,TRBJ2-3,TRBV10-3,-
TGTGCCAGCAGTTTAACGACAGGACCTTACTATGGCTACACCTTC,CASSLTTGPYYGYTF,-,TRBJ1-2,TRBV28,-
TGTGCCAGCAGTACCGGGACTAGATCCTACGAGCAGTACTTC,CASSTGTRSYEQYF,TRBD2,TRBJ2-7,TRBV7-2,-
TGTGCCAGCAGCTTAGGGGACAGGGGGTACGAGACCCAGTACTTC,CASSLGDRGYETQYF,TRBD1,TRBJ2-5,TRBV7-9,-
TGTGCCAGCAGCTTAGAAGGGTGGGGGCCCCAGCATTTT,CASSLEGWGPQHF,-,TRBJ1-5,TRBV7-9,few
TGTGCCAGCAGGCAGCCCGGGGAAGGATTGAACACTGAAGCTTTCTTT,CASRQPGEGLNTEAFF,-,TRBJ1-1,TRBV27,-